This section outlines one T cell receptor (beta chain) sequence together with its context. As yet, its antigen is unknown. A multiplex PCR was run with 60 Vbeta primers and 13 Jbeta primers. Some clones are missing from TCRdb's copy, which holds only in-frame ones; the method was immunoSEQ multiplex PCR. The sample shows around 120,000 clones, 60% to 85% of them seen only once. This sample stems from a study of cytomegalovirus exposure and HLA in healthy donors. Overall study findings and caveats: In a later analysis, CMV-associated beta chains were mostly HLA-associated, it appeared.

Material: PBMCs. The origin of this receptor is a woman between 35 and 50 years old in good health and CMV-seronegative.

CDR3 protein: CASSQATSGSFYEQYF. The CDR3, as DNA: TGCGCCAGCAGCCAAGCGACTAGCGGGAGTTTCTACGAGCAGTACTTC. The rearrangement joins TRBV4-3 to TRBJ2-7; 12 nucleotides agree with TRBD2. V dropped 1 base and J dropped 3; count of bases not matched to a gene: 4. Germline V lookup: CDR1 LGHNA, CDR2 YSLEER. CDR3 size: 16 residues.